This T cell receptor beta chain appears in the sequencing data of a study of shared clonotypes between healthy human individuals. Generated by immunoSEQ multiplex PCR, the TCRdb table keeps only in-frame clones and is missing some. The sample carries 950,000 to 1,100,000 clones, 70% to 80% recorded once. As regards this clone: Its antigen is undetermined.

Study results and limitations: What naive subsets generally showed was a larger estimated richness than memory subsets showed.

The ends were cut back, 5 bases at V and 2 bases at J, with 11 bases in the middle. Germline V lookup: CDR1 LNHDA, CDR2 SQIVND (reference sequence). The CDR3 consists of 14 residues. The sequence derives from a man between 18 and 29 years old in good health. The chain has TRBV19 and TRBJ2-3; D may be TRBD1 (5 bases). Source material: memory CD4+ T cells sorted from blood. The subset here: CD45RA-negative fraction. The CDR3 region has the DNA TGTGCCAGTAGTTTAGGGGAAATCACAGATACGCAGTATTTT. Translating it yields CASSLGEITDTQYF. The full variable domain, rest sourced from reference TRBV19 and TRBJ2-3, is DGGITQSPKYLFRKEGQNVTLSCEQNLNHDAMYWYRQDPGQGLRLIYYSQIVNDFQKGDIAEGYSVSREKKESFPLTVTSAQKNPTAFYLCASSLGEITDTQYFGPGTRLTVL.